This T cell receptor beta chain originates from a study of molecular identifiers for immune sequencing clone quantification. Study-wide results and caveats: Reports indicate spiked Jurkat TCR RNA from one cell could be found among about 1 million naive cells.

Trimming pared 5 bases from V and 7 bases from J, leaving 17 bases between. The germline gives CDR1 PRHDT, CDR2 FYEKMQ (reference sequence). This CDR3 has 15 residues. The authors built bulk TCR libraries by previously described methods with listed TCR primers. One entry per CDR3 protein, called by TCRdb with MiXCR from the PCR reads. This table has over 600,000 distinct CDR3 sequences, about 20% appearing once. This clonotype was seen many times. The target antigen is unknown. V is TRBV13 and J is TRBJ1-4; D perhaps matches TRBD1 (5 bases). Material: naive CD8+ T cells from blood, with Jurkat cell RNA spiked in. The subset here: FACS-sorted CD8+CD4-CCR7+CD45RA+ naive T cells. The clonotype originates from a human donor in good health. Some libraries in this study had Jurkat cell RNA spiked in. Here the CDR3 DNA reads TGTGCCAGCAGCATCGGGACCCTGAGTAGTGAAAAACTGTTTTTT. As protein: CASSIGTLSSEKLFF. The variable domain in full, completed from reference TRBV13 and TRBJ1-4, reads AAGVIQSPRHLIKEKRETATLKCYPIPRHDTVYWYQQGPGQDPQFLISFYEKMQSDKGSIPDRFSAQQFSDYHSELNMSSLELGDSALYFCASSIGTLSSEKLFFGSGTQLSVL.